The sequence of this T cell receptor beta chain was determined in a study of blood T cell repertoires in COVID-19 (dated by TCRdb to 2020 to 2021). Concerning the study at large: Collaborator samples came from the United States, Italy and Spain and covered acute and convalescent phases of COVID-19. The material from the prospective study consisted of cDNA or gDNA derived from T cells, B-cell-depleted T cells, or PBMCs. Subjects who had been exposed to COVID-19, were actively infected with it, or had recovered from it provided the deeply sampled blood TCRbeta repertoires that made up the dataset. The repertoires were released in a freely available public database intended as a resource for research on the immune response to SARS-CoV-2. Samples came from the ongoing ImmuneRACE study (first 160 participants) plus 1,254 subjects from 6 global collaborators. Sample metadata almost always included a de-identified subject ID, COVID-19 status, age in years and sex. Where available, HLA class I and class II types were taken from metadata supplied by the sample provider and were not determined by assay-based typing. Overall study results and their limits: The amount of clinical and demographic metadata varied by source and participant and was provided uncurated.

Collaborating institutions collected whole blood in K2EDTA tubes following their own protocols. For TCRbeta analysis, collaborator samples were shipped as frozen whole blood, as isolated PBMCs, or as DNA extracted from either sample type. TCRbeta CDR3 regions were amplified from genomic DNA using the immunoSEQ Assay, a bias-controlled multiplex PCR. The original pipeline was this. Within the assay, amplification of reference gene primers was used to estimate how many nucleated cells each sample contained. Sequence reads were collapsed and filtered to measure the absolute abundance of every unique TCRbeta CDR3 rearrangement. For each sample, productive Simpson clonality was calculated as the square root of Simpson's diversity index across productive rearrangements. Drawn from immuneACCESS, this table holds only the in-frame rearrangements with V and J called that TCRdb kept. Clones are partly lost; checked studies trace under half to an unresolved V gene and leave the rest unexplained. V and J calls and clone size are those listed in that table; D and trimming were worked out from the DNA. The sample table holds tens of thousands of clones, of which less than 80% were seen once. The ten biggest clones cover approximately 30% of the sample.

Remarks on this clone: Its antigen is still unknown. No base quality information exists; no much larger clone differs at one position.

V and J are trimmed by 6 bases and 4 bases, and the gene matches miss 12 bases of the junction. Taken from the germline V gene (reference sequence), the CDR1 and CDR2 loops are MNHEY and SMNVEV. The CDR3, from cysteine to phenylalanine, totals 15 residues. Only CDR3 DNA is held: 45 bases, read in frame from base 1. Source material: peripheral blood. Recombination connected TRBV27 to TRBJ2-7; 7 central nucleotides agree with TRBD1. This receptor was identified in a human donor in a cohort sampled during active COVID-19. The CDR3 here reads CASSPRGGYPYEQYF. The DNA reads TGTGCCAGCAGCCCTCGAGGGGGCTATCCTTACGAGCAGTACTTC.